The clone carrying this T cell receptor beta chain was recorded many times. Sampling of bone marrow took place during active disease in every patient. This record belongs to a study of read filtering for tumor transcriptome and immune sequencing. Across the whole study: Revised staging placed eight or nine patients in R-ISS I, roughly 16 in II, 7 in III. Whole-transcriptome libraries were prepared after DNase treatment.

The library was built from 400 ng RNA with molecular barcoded adaptors for alpha/delta and beta/gamma chains. Using its own MiXCR run on the reads, TCRdb lists one record per CDR3 protein. The sample shows over 40,000 distinct CDR3 sequences, more than 10% of them seen only once. The sequenced sample was a population of CD138-negative cells sorted from bone marrow. The TCR was taken from a donor aged 40 or over with multiple myeloma.

The CDR3 coding sequence is TGTGCCTACAGCAAGAAGAGCAATCAGCCCCAGCATTTT. Protein: CAYSKKSNQPQHF. The genes are TRBV2 and TRBJ1-5; D remains unclear. The V gene's germline CDR1 is SNHLY and CDR2 FYNNEI. Deletions cut 11 bases from V and 1 base from J, with 12 bases between. This CDR3 spans 13 amino acids.